This T cell receptor (beta chain) stems from a study of T cell responses to AZD1222 COVID-19 vaccine. V shed 0 bases and J 3 bases; nucleotides not matched to a gene: 2. Germline lookup yields CDR1 SGHAT and CDR2 FQNNGV. The CDR3 spans 16 residues. TCRdb keeps only in-frame clones here, not all; method: immunoSEQ multiplex PCR. The sample carries around 88,000 clones, under 90% recorded once. The sequenced sample was peripheral blood, obtained on day 0 of MenACWY control vaccination. The chain is built from TRBV11-2 and TRBJ1-6; 7 nucleotides align to TRBD1. This clonotype originated in an adult in good health. The CDR3 reads CASSLEAGGYNSPLHF. The CDR3 coding sequence is TGTGCCAGCAGCTTAGAGGCAGGGGGCTATAATTCACCCCTCCACTTT.